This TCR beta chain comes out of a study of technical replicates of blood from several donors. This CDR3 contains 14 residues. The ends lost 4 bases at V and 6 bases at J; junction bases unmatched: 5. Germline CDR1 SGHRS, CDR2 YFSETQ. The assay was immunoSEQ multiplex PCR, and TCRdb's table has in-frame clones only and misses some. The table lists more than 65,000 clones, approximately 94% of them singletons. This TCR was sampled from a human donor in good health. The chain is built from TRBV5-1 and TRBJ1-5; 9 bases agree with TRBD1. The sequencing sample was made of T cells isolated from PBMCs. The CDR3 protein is CASSPGTGIQPQHF. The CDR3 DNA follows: TGCGCCAGCAGCCCGGGGACAGGGATTCAGCCCCAGCATTTT. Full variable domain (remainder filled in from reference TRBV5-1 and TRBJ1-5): KAGVTQTPRYLIKTRGQQVTLSCSPISGHRSVSWYQQTPGQGLQFLFEYFSETQRNKGNFPGRFSGRQFSNSRSEMNVSTLELGDSALYLCASSPGTGIQPQHFGDGTRLSIL.